This TCR beta chain was sequenced during a study of blood T cells in healthy people across ages (dated by TCRdb to between 2014 and 2017). Regarding the complete study: In model experiments, template switching captured roughly one uniquely barcoded TCR beta cDNA molecule for every two T cells. Using deep sequencing normalized with unique cDNA molecular identifiers, the study measured how TCR beta repertoire diversity changes with age. The donors were divided into four age groups: young (average approximately 16 years), middle-aged (about 39), aged (roughly 66) and long-lived (about 90). For two donors (one aged 18 to 30 and one aged 80 or older), the study analyzed two additional independent replicas of 1 million unique cDNA reads from the same blood draw.

The donors were under 40 Caucasian individuals from Russia, aged roughly 6 to 100 years, who were systemically healthy. Each donor gave around 9.9 milliliters of peripheral blood, collected into EDTA-treated Vacutainer tubes. PBMCs were isolated by Ficoll-Paque density-gradient centrifugation, with at least 6 million obtained per sample. Trizol reagent was used to extract total RNA from the PBMCs, yielding at least 5 micrograms per sample. For every donor, flow cytometry on a PBMC aliquot measured the percentage of naive CD45RAhigh/CD27high T cells. About this clonotype itself: Its cognate antigen has yet to be identified. Base qualities are not at hand, and no much larger clone is one base apart.

Preparation of the library involved 5' RACE. The run used an Illumina HiSeq 2500. The second PCR ran for about 7 to 11 cycles and used a J-beta primer mix along with a sample-barcoded 5' primer. A unique molecular identifier was introduced onto each TCR beta cDNA molecule by a template-switch 5' adaptor carrying 12 random nucleotides. At least 3 million CDR3-containing paired-end reads were obtained from each sample. The Mint cDNA synthesis kit, primed by a TRBC-specific oligonucleotide, was used to synthesize first-strand cDNA from all RNA. Following uracil-DNA glycosylase treatment, a first 18-cycle PCR with universal primers M1SS and BC2_uni_R was performed on all cDNA. Concerning the study's data processing: Each sample was normalized by randomly selecting 1 million high-quality reads, each carrying a distinct molecular identifier. Instead of being binned into consensus sequences, reads that shared molecular identifiers were thrown out. MiTCR, run with a Q25 quality threshold and the strictest error-elimination algorithm, handled CDR3 identification, clonotype clustering and error correction. A nonparametric unseen species model with Euler transformation was used to estimate lower-bound total TCR beta diversity. TCRdb reanalyzed the raw reads on its own, using fastp at Q25 for trimming and MiXCR for clone calling, and kept in-frame beta chains. Identical CDR3 proteins give one entry, which carries the most common genes and DNA. The V and J calls and clone size are TCRdb's, not the authors'. The sample table records roughly 800,000 distinct CDR3 sequences; roughly 24% of these occur just once. In total, the top ten clones hold 3% of the sample.

Inclusive of the bounding cysteine and phenylalanine, the CDR3 is 13 residues long. Of the read, only the CDR3 DNA is kept; its 39 bases are in frame from base 1. CDR1 is given as MDHEN and CDR2 as SYDVKM, both from the germline V gene. At the junction V is shortened by 3 bases and J by 3 bases, with 9 bases in between. Overall results and qualifications from the work: Bulk unsorted PBMC profiling prevented conclusive comparison of naive and antigen-experienced compartments. A strong correlation was found between observed TCR beta diversity and the percentage of naive T cells measured by flow cytometry. Compared with the aged group, more naive CD4+ T cells, fewer expanded clones and increased TCR diversity were shown by the long-lived group, suggesting age selection. Estimates of total diversity based on one million sequenced T cells were considered lower bounds and underestimates. Donor CMV infection status was unknown, potentially confounding age-related changes in expanded clonotypes. Observed TCR beta diversity per million T cells fell roughly linearly with age, and a significant reduction was already apparent by age around 40.

The same sample was also used in a study of T cells of mothers and their children. As described in the second report: Nine systemically healthy Caucasian individuals, comprising three mothers and their six children, were included as donors. cDNA synthesis consumed the entire amount of extracted RNA, loaded at approximately 1.6 ug RNA in each 15 ul reaction. Sample barcodes and 2-4 random nucleotides were added via the M1S primer in the second PCR. Over 9 million TCR beta CDR3 reads came from each mother, compared with about 3 million reads from each child. TCR recombination output is similarly shaped by thymic selection in related and unrelated pairs, with a minor effect exerted by inherited differences. Related mother-child pairs always showed normalized repertoire overlap that was slightly higher than in unrelated mother-child pairs, though the difference was never significant. With a sensitivity of approximately 93 clones per million clonotypes, no persistent microchimeric T cell clones were detected. To look for features that set related mother-child pairs apart from unrelated individuals, the researchers ran deep NGS to compare the TCR beta repertoires of mothers and children. Mothers averaged roughly 40 +/- 4 years of age and children averaged approximately 12 +/- 4 years. Libraries were sequenced on Illumina HiSeq 2000 with 100+100 nt paired-end reads after adapter ligation with NEBNext reagents. To prevent cross-contamination, the mother and child libraries were prepared a month apart and were sequenced in separate runs. For each donor, between about 500,000 and 2,200,000 distinct TCR beta clonotypes were identified. Naive TCR beta clonotypes were estimated from low-frequency clonotypes matched to each donor's FACS-determined naive share, without sorting.

Recombination linked TRBV28 to TRBJ2-7; matching of 5 bases hints at TRBD1 as the D gene. Sequenced input: blood. This sequence was found in a boy younger than 18 in good health. CDR3 reads: CASSFAQGYEQYF. The DNA reads as follows: TGTGCCAGCAGTTTTGCTCAGGGCTACGAGCAGTACTTC.